Listed below are T cell receptor beta chains from one sample, sequenced in a study of blood T cell repertoires in COVID-19. Generated by immunoSEQ multiplex PCR, the TCRdb table keeps only in-frame clones and is missing some. The sample yields about 63,000 clones, around 80% seen once. The source material was peripheral blood. Receptors were obtained from a human donor in a cohort sampled during active COVID-19. Each CDR3 is given with its conserved first and last residue. A D gene is named only where the DNA matches it firmly. For some rows the clone size is stated as once, few or many, or as a class when expanded; others skip it.

j_gene: TRBJ2-3
len: 11
v_gene: TRBV29-1
d_gene: -
abundance: -
CDR3nt: TGCAGCGTTCCGCCCGGGGGTACGCAGTATTTT
CDR3aa: CSVPPGGTQYF

j_gene: TRBJ2-7
len: 17
v_gene: TRBV18
d_gene: TRBD1
abundance: -
CDR3nt: TGTGCCAGCTCACCCCAGGGGGTAGGACAGGGGTCCTACGAGCAGTACTTC
CDR3aa: CASSPQGVGQGSYEQYF

j_gene: TRBJ1-4
len: 21
v_gene: TRBV4-2
d_gene: -
abundance: -
CDR3nt: TGTGCCAGCAGCCGATCATCGTTGGTACAGGGCGTCGATGCAACTAATGAAAAACTGTTTTTT
CDR3aa: CASSRSSLVQGVDATNEKLFF

j_gene: TRBJ2-7
len: 14
v_gene: TRBV27
d_gene: TRBD2
abundance: -
CDR3nt: TGTGCCAGCCGACTAGCGGCGGGGGCCTTGGAGCAGTACTTT
CDR3aa: CASRLAAGALEQYF

j_gene: TRBJ2-3
len: 17
v_gene: TRBV4-1
d_gene: -
abundance: -
CDR3nt: TGCGCCAGCAGCCACGGGTTTGGGGGGTCTAGCACAGATACGCAGTATTTT
CDR3aa: CASSHGFGGSSTDTQYF

j_gene: TRBJ2-7
len: 16
v_gene: TRBV24-1
d_gene: -
abundance: few
CDR3nt: TGTGCCACCAGAGAGGAGTTATGTGGGGGCCGGTACGAGCAGTACTTC
CDR3aa: CATREELCGGRYEQYF

j_gene: TRBJ1-2
len: 12
v_gene: TRBV25-1
d_gene: -
abundance: -
CDR3nt: TGTGCCAGCAGTGAGTCCGTAGTTGGCTACACCTTC
CDR3aa: CASSESVVGYTF

j_gene: TRBJ1-2
len: 13
v_gene: TRBV25-1
d_gene: -
abundance: -
CDR3nt: TGTGCCAGCAGTCCCGGGGTGGCCTATGGCTACACCTTC
CDR3aa: CASSPGVAYGYTF

j_gene: TRBJ2-3
len: 17
v_gene: TRBV7-9
d_gene: TRBD2
abundance: -
CDR3nt: TGTGCCAGCAGCTTAAGTCTTAGCGGGGGGGGCACAGATACGCAGTATTTT
CDR3aa: CASSLSLSGGGTDTQYF

j_gene: TRBJ1-1
len: 12
v_gene: TRBV6-5
d_gene: -
abundance: -
CDR3nt: TGTGCCAGCAGTATCACGGGGGGTCGAGCTTTCTTT
CDR3aa: CASSITGGRAFF

j_gene: TRBJ1-5
len: 16
v_gene: TRBV7-8
d_gene: TRBD1
abundance: -
CDR3nt: TGTGCCAGCAGCTTAGAGGACAGGGGGTTCAATCAGCCCCAGCATTTT
CDR3aa: CASSLEDRGFNQPQHF

j_gene: TRBJ2-7
len: 14
v_gene: TRBV5-1
d_gene: TRBD1
abundance: few
CDR3nt: TGCGCCAGTAAACCGGACAGGGGTTTGGGGGAGCAGTACTTC
CDR3aa: CASKPDRGLGEQYF

j_gene: TRBJ2-5
len: 12
v_gene: TRBV29-1
d_gene: -
abundance: -
CDR3nt: TGCAGCGTTGGGCATGTACGGGGGACCCAGTACTTC
CDR3aa: CSVGHVRGTQYF

j_gene: TRBJ2-7
len: 14
v_gene: TRBV7-9
d_gene: TRBD2
abundance: -
CDR3nt: TGTGCCAGCAGCTTAGGAGCGGGGGGGCACGAGCAGTACTTC
CDR3aa: CASSLGAGGHEQYF

j_gene: TRBJ1-5
len: 15
v_gene: TRBV28
d_gene: -
abundance: -
CDR3nt: TGTGCCAGCAGGGACACAGGAATTGGCAATCAGCCCCAGCATTTT
CDR3aa: CASRDTGIGNQPQHF

j_gene: TRBJ2-5
len: 15
v_gene: TRBV7-8
d_gene: TRBD2
abundance: -
CDR3nt: TGTGCCAGCAGGTTAAGCGGGAGGGCCAGAGAGACCCAGTACTTC
CDR3aa: CASRLSGRARETQYF

j_gene: TRBJ2-6
len: 17
v_gene: TRBV21-1
d_gene: -
abundance: -
CDR3nt: TGTGCCAGCCCCACCCGGGACAGAACCACTGGGGCCAACGTCCTGACTTTC
CDR3aa: CASPTRDRTTGANVLTF

j_gene: TRBJ2-3
len: 17
v_gene: TRBV4-3
d_gene: TRBD2
abundance: -
CDR3nt: TGCGCCAGCAGCCAAGCCCTGGGACTAGCATCGGGGGATACGCAGTATTTT
CDR3aa: CASSQALGLASGDTQYF

j_gene: TRBJ1-6
len: 17
v_gene: TRBV9
d_gene: -
abundance: once
CDR3nt: TGTGCCAGCAGCGTCCAAAGTCAGGGGAACTATAATTCACCCCTCCACTTT
CDR3aa: CASSVQSQGNYNSPLHF

j_gene: TRBJ2-7
len: 15
v_gene: TRBV24-1
d_gene: TRBD2
abundance: -
CDR3nt: TGTGCCACCAGTGATTCTAGCGGGGAGCGGTACGAGCAGTACTTC
CDR3aa: CATSDSSGERYEQYF

j_gene: TRBJ1-2
len: 11
v_gene: TRBV29-1
d_gene: -
abundance: -
CDR3nt: TGCAGCGTTGAAGGGCTGTACGGCTACACCTTC
CDR3aa: CSVEGLYGYTF

j_gene: TRBJ1-6
len: 12
v_gene: TRBV11-2
d_gene: -
abundance: -
CDR3nt: TGTGCCAGCAGCTTAGGGGGCTCACCCCTCCACTTT
CDR3aa: CASSLGGSPLHF

j_gene: TRBJ1-1
len: 17
v_gene: TRBV18
d_gene: TRBD1
abundance: many
CDR3nt: TGTGCCAGCTCACCACCGGCAGGGGGCTTTCCGGGAACTGAAGCTTTCTTT
CDR3aa: CASSPPAGGFPGTEAFF

j_gene: TRBJ1-2
len: 14
v_gene: TRBV25-1
d_gene: -
abundance: -
CDR3nt: TGTGCCAGCAGCGCTTGGGGGGTCGGGTATGGCTACACCTTC
CDR3aa: CASSAWGVGYGYTF

j_gene: TRBJ1-4
len: 17
v_gene: TRBV24-1
d_gene: -
abundance: -
CDR3nt: TGTGCCACCAGTGATGCGCAAGGTGGTCAGGCCTATGAAAAACTGTTTTTT
CDR3aa: CATSDAQGGQAYEKLFF

j_gene: TRBJ1-3
len: 15
v_gene: TRBV19
d_gene: -
abundance: once
CDR3nt: TGTGCCAGTAGTATTGGGGGCTTTACTGGAAACACCATATATTTT
CDR3aa: CASSIGGFTGNTIYF

j_gene: TRBJ1-4
len: 14
v_gene: TRBV4-1
d_gene: TRBD1
abundance: -
CDR3nt: TGCGCCAGCAGCCGAGGGACAGGGGAAGAAAAACTGTTTTTT
CDR3aa: CASSRGTGEEKLFF

j_gene: TRBJ2-7
len: 16
v_gene: TRBV5-1
d_gene: TRBD1
abundance: -
CDR3nt: TGCGCCAGCACCCGGTGGGGGGGACAGGGGGCGTTCGAGCAGTACTTC
CDR3aa: CASTRWGGQGAFEQYF

j_gene: TRBJ1-3
len: 15
v_gene: TRBV5-1
d_gene: -
abundance: -
CDR3nt: TGCGCCAGCAGCTTGGACGGGTCATCTGGAAACACCATATATTTT
CDR3aa: CASSLDGSSGNTIYF